This note documents a single T cell receptor (beta chain) sequence. This sample was included in a study of blood T cell repertoires in COVID-19. Some clones are missing from TCRdb's copy, which holds only in-frame ones; the method was immunoSEQ multiplex PCR. The sample carries approximately 300,000 clones, 80% to 95% recorded once. With 0 bases clipped from V and 1 base from J, the junction kept 5 bases outside the gene matches. Germline assignment: CDR1 LGHNA and CDR2 YSLEER. The CDR3 runs to 17 residues. The chain has TRBV4-3 and TRBJ2-1; 8 positions agree with TRBD2. The sample comprised PBMCs or T cells enriched from blood (not recorded which). This TCR was recovered from a woman younger than 45 who had recovered from COVID-19. In nucleotides, the CDR3 is TGCGCCAGCAGCCAAGATAGTTTAGCGGGGTCCTACAATGAGCAGTTCTTC. Amino acids: CASSQDSLAGSYNEQFF.